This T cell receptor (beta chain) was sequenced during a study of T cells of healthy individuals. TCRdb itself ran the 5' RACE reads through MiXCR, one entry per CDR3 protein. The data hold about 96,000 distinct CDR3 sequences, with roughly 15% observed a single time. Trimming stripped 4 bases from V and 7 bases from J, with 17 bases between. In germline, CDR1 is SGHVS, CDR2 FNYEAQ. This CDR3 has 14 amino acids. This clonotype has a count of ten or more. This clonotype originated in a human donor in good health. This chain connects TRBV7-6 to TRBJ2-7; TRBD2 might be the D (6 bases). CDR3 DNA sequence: TGTGCCAGCAGCTCCTCGACTAGTACTGGGGAGCAGTACTTC. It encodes CASSSSTSTGEQYF.